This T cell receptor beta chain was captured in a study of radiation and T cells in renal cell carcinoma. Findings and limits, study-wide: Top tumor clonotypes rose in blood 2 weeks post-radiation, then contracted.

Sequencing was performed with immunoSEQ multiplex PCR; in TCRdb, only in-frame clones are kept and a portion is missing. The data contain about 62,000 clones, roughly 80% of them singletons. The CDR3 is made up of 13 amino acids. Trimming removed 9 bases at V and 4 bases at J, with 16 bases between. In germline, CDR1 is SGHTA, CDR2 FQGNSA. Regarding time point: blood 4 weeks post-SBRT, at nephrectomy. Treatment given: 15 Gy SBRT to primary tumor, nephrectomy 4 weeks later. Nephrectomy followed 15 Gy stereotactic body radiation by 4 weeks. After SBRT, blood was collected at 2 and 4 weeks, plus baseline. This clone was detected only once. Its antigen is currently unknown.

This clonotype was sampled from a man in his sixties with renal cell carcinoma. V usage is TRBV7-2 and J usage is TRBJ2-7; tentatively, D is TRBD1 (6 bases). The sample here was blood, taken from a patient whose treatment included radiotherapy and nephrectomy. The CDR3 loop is CASLDRATYEQYF. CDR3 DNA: TGTGCCAGTCTGGACAGAGCAACTTACGAGCAGTACTTC. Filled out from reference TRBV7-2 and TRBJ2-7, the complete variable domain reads GAGVSQSPSNKVTEKGKDVELRCDPISGHTALYWYRQSLGQGLEFLIYFQGNSAPDKSGLPSDRFSAERTGGSVSTLTIQRTQQEDSAVYLCASLDRATYEQYFGPGTRLTVT.